The 20 T cell receptor beta chains below come from one sample, sequenced in a study of T-cell memory formation after mild COVID-19. TCRdb re-derived calls from the 5' RACE reads in MiXCR, one entry per CDR3 protein. The data show over 120,000 distinct CDR3 sequences, approximately 26% seen once. Sequencing input: PBMCs or a T cell subset sorted from them (not recorded which). These receptors all come from an adult woman who had mild COVID-19 (a few samples of this study predate the infection). Cell type and time point are not known.

V is TRBV7-9 and J is TRBJ2-4; a possible D gene is TRBD2 (5 bases). V was cut by 2 bases and J by 1 base, with 9 bases left in between. Germline loops: CDR1 SEHNR, CDR2 FQNEAQ (reference sequence). The CDR3 sequence is 15 residues long. CDR3 residues: CASSLSGSAKNIQYF. Here the CDR3 DNA reads TGTGCCAGCAGCTTATCGGGGAGTGCCAAAAACATTCAGTACTTC.

The rearrangement links TRBV5-8 to TRBJ2-1; 9 nucleotides match TRBD1. Germline assignment: CDR1 SGHTS and CDR2 YDEGEE. V shed 4 bases and J 9 bases; nucleotides not matched to a gene: 8. CDR3 length: 14 amino acids. CDR3 sequence: CASSPGTGLGEQFF. DNA for the CDR3: TGTGCCAGCAGCCCCGGGACAGGGCTTGGTGAGCAGTTCTTC.

There are a few counts of this clonotype. The rearrangement links TRBV5-1 to TRBJ2-7; perhaps TRBD1 as D (5 bases). The V end lost 4 bases, the J end lost 6 bases, and 14 bases lay between the germline ends. This CDR3 has 13 amino acids. Germline CDR1 reads SGHRS; CDR2 reads YFSETQ. The CDR3 reads CASSTRQGGEQYF. The CDR3 nucleotides read TGCGCCAGCAGCACCCGGCAGGGTGGCGAGCAGTACTTC.

The chain has TRBV6-5 and TRBJ2-6; no clear D gene. Germline V CDR1 and CDR2: MNHEY, SVGAGI. CDR3 size: 14 residues. The V gene lost 6 bases and the J gene lost 2 bases, with 8 bases spanning the gap. CDR3 in DNA: TGTGCCAGCAGGGATGATACTGGGGCCAACGTCCTGACTTTC. This gives the protein CASRDDTGANVLTF.

This clonotype was counted between two and nine times. V gene TRBV7-9 combines with J gene TRBJ2-7; D unclear. This CDR3 comprises 15 residues. Trimming left V 5 bases short and J 3 bases short, with 17 bases between. Germline assignment: CDR1 SEHNR and CDR2 FQNEAQ (reference sequence). CDR3 coding DNA: TGTGCCAGCAGCGACACTACTCTAGGAAACTACGAGCAGTACTTC. Translated, it gives CASSDTTLGNYEQYF.

This clonotype was seen a few times. The chain combines TRBV7-9 with TRBJ2-1; 7 nucleotides agree with TRBD1. Germline-derived CDR1 and CDR2 are SEHNR and FQNEAQ (reference sequence). This CDR3 contains 14 residues. Losses at the gene ends were 4 bases for V and 9 bases for J; bases not matched to a gene: 9. CDR3 sequence reads: CASSSTDREVEQFF. The CDR3 DNA reads TGTGCCAGCAGCTCCACAGACAGGGAAGTTGAGCAGTTCTTC.

This clonotype came up a few times. V and J are TRBV2 and TRBJ1-2; no definite D call. This CDR3 region has 16 residues. V lost 4 bases, J lost 0 bases, and 15 bases lay in between. CDR1 and CDR2 from the germline V gene are SNHLY and FYNNEI. For the CDR3, the DNA is TGTGCCAGCAGTGGGGAGTTCATATCGGCTAACTATGGCTACACCTTC. This encodes CASSGEFISANYGYTF. Combining the CDR3 with reference TRBV2 and TRBJ1-2 gives the whole variable domain EPEVTQTPSHQVTQMGQEVILRCVPISNHLYFYWYRQILGQKVEFLVSFYNNEISEKSEIFDDQFSVERPDGSNFTLKIRSTKLEDSAMYFCASSGEFISANYGYTFGSGTRLTVV.

This clonotype was counted between two and nine times. The chain links TRBV27 to TRBJ2-7; D is perhaps TRBD1 (5 bases). Trimming removed 5 bases at V and 5 bases at J, with 16 bases between. This CDR3 spans 14 amino acids. Germline CDR1 reads MNHEY; CDR2 reads SMNVEV (reference sequence). CDR3 coding DNA: TGTGCCAGCAGTCTGTACAGGCCCCCGGACGAGCAGTACTTC. It codes for CASSLYRPPDEQYF.

The V and J genes are TRBV25-1 and TRBJ2-3, with D hard to call. V dropped 6 bases and J dropped 0 bases, with 7 bases sitting between them. This CDR3 region has 13 residues. Germline V gives CDR1 MGHDK, CDR2 SYGVNS. The chain's CDR3 is CASSIDSTDTQYF. CDR3 coding DNA: TGTGCCAGCAGCATCGACAGCACAGATACGCAGTATTTT.

This chain joins TRBV4-2 and TRBJ2-7; TRBD1 aligns across 9 bases. The CDR3 loop spans 15 amino acids. V dropped 2 bases and J dropped 4; count of bases not matched to a gene: 6. CDR1 and CDR2 from the germline V gene are LGHNA and YNFKEQ. The DNA of the CDR3 is TGTGCCAGCAGCCAAAACCGGGACAGGGTTTACGAGCAGTACTTC. It codes for CASSQNRDRVYEQYF.

This clonotype was found a few times. This sequence joins TRBV6-1 and TRBJ2-3; TRBD1 matches at 7 bases. The germline gives CDR1 MNHNS, CDR2 SASEGT. The CDR3 sequence is 15 residues long. J was trimmed by 1 base and V by 4 bases; bases with no gene match: 5. CDR3: CASSGTGPRTDTQYF. CDR3 nucleotide sequence: TGTGCCAGCAGTGGGACAGGCCCACGCACAGATACGCAGTATTTT.

This clonotype showed up just a few times. This chain uses TRBV2 with TRBJ1-5; D gene unclear. CDR1 and CDR2 (germline): SNHLY, FYNNEI. V lost 4 bases to trimming and J lost 3 bases, with 10 bases between them. The CDR3 is 14 residues long. CDR3 loop: CASSAGSNNQPQHF. DNA for the CDR3: TGTGCCAGCAGTGCGGGGTCAAACAATCAGCCCCAGCATTTT.

In its sample, this clonotype was seen a few times. The chain combines TRBV20-1 with TRBJ1-1, with D hard to call. There are 14 residues in the CDR3. V dropped 1 base and J dropped 0 bases, with 9 bases sitting between them. The germline CDR1 and CDR2 sequences are DFQATT and SNEGSKA (reference sequence). Here the CDR3 reads CSARVTGMNTEAFF. The CDR3 nucleotides are TGCAGTGCTAGAGTTACGGGAATGAACACTGAAGCTTTCTTT.

This chain uses TRBV12-3 or TRBV12-4 with TRBJ2-1; TRBD2 matches at 9 bases. Trimming cost V 6 bases and J 7 bases; bases outside gene matches: 10. The CDR3 extends over 15 amino acids. The CDR3 bases are TGTGCCAGCAGCACAGGGAGCGGGGGGCCTAATGAGCAGTTCTTC. It translates to CASSTGSGGPNEQFF.

This clonotype was observed a handful of times. The V gene is TRBV5-5, the J gene TRBJ2-1; possibly TRBD2 for D (6 bases). Trimming removed 0 bases from V and 8 bases from J, with 9 bases in between. The germline gives CDR1 SGHKS, CDR2 YYEKEE (reference sequence). The CDR3 is 13 amino acids. CDR3 in DNA: TGTGCCAGCAGCTTGGTATGGGAGGATGAGCAGTTCTTC. Translated, it gives CASSLVWEDEQFF.

This clonotype has just a few counts. This chain joins TRBV4-1 and TRBJ2-3, with D tentatively TRBD1 or TRBD2 (5 bases each). Germline V CDR1 and CDR2: MGHRA, YSYEKL. V shed 1 base and J shed 0 bases, with 11 bases lying between them. The CDR3 covers 16 residues. The chain's CDR3 is CASSQVGRISTDTQYF. The CDR3 region has the DNA TGCGCCAGCAGCCAAGTGGGACGGATTAGCACAGATACGCAGTATTTT.

V gene TRBV19 combines with J gene TRBJ2-1, with D maybe TRBD2 (6 bases). V was clipped by 7 bases and J by 0 bases, with 13 bases between them. This CDR3 is 15 amino acids long. The V gene's germline CDR1 is LNHDA and CDR2 SQIVND (reference sequence). The CDR3 DNA reads as TGTGCCAGTACCCTTGGGGGGACCTCCTACAATGAGCAGTTCTTC. Amino acids: CASTLGGTSYNEQFF.

V is TRBV27 and J is TRBJ2-7; the D gene is possibly TRBD2 (6 bases). Germline lookup yields CDR1 MNHEY and CDR2 SMNVEV (reference sequence). With 0 bases removed from V and 3 bases from J, the gap between germline ends came to 9 bases. The CDR3 runs to 14 residues. The CDR3 sequence: CASSLSGDFYEQYF. Here the CDR3 DNA reads TGTGCCAGCAGTTTATCGGGGGACTTCTACGAGCAGTACTTC.

The CDR3 bases are TGTGCCAGCAGCCTAGCGGACAGGGACGAGCAGTACTTC. Translation gives CASSLADRDEQYF. The genes are TRBV9 and TRBJ2-7; D might be TRBD1 (8 bases). Trimming cost V 4 bases and J 5 bases, with 13 bases left between them. CDR1 and CDR2 (germline): SGDLS, YYNGEE. CDR3 size: 13 residues.

The chain employs TRBV9 and TRBJ2-5; D uncertain. The V end was cut by 4 bases, the J end by 0 bases, with 7 bases between. The CDR3 consists of 13 residues. CDR1 is SGDLS, CDR2 YYNGEE, per germline. The CDR3 here is CASSPGHQETQYF. DNA for the CDR3: TGTGCCAGCAGCCCTGGGCACCAAGAGACCCAGTACTTC.